Given below is one TCR beta chain in context. Original handling: Quantification of nucleated cells was approximated via reference gene primer amplification. Clones were sequenced by immunoSEQ multiplex PCR, and TCRdb holds only the in-frame ones, with some missing. V, J and clone size are those of that table, while D and trimming were read from the DNA. The sample lists some 200,000 clones; around 84% were seen once. The data were taken from a study of blood T cell repertoires in COVID-19. Germline-derived CDR1 and CDR2 are MGHRA and YSYEKL. V shed 0 bases and J 3 bases; nucleotides not matched to a gene: 14. This CDR3 is 18 amino acids long.

V usage is TRBV4-1 and J usage is TRBJ2-7; 7 bases are a match to TRBD2. Material for sequencing was peripheral blood. The sequence derives from a man in his fifties with active or convalescent COVID-19. In nucleotides, the CDR3 is TGCGCCAGCAGCCAAGAGGGGGGGGGAACCTTACCCGGCTACGAGCAGTACTTC. This encodes CASSQEGGGTLPGYEQYF.